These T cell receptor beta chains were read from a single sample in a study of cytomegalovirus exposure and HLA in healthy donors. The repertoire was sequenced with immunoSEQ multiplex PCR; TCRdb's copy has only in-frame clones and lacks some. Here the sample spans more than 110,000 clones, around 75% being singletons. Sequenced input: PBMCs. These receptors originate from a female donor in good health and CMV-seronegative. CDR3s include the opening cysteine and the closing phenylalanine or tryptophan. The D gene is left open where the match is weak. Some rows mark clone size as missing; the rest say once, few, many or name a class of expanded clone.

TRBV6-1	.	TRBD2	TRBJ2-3	TGTGCCAGCGCAGAGCGGGGACCAGATACGCAGTATTTT	CASAERGPDTQYF
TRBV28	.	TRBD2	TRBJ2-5	TGTGCCAGCAGTAAGGGACTAGCGGGAGGGCGAGAGACCCAGTACTTC	CASSKGLAGGRETQYF
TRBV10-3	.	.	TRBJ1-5	TGTGCCATCGTGGGGGATCGGGGGGATCAGCCCCAGCATTTT	CAIVGDRGDQPQHF
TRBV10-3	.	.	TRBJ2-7	TGTGCCATCAGTAACGGCTACGAGCAGTACTTC	CAISNGYEQYF
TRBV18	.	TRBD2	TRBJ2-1	TGTGCCAGCTCACCCCTAGCGGGAGGAGGAGAGCAGTTCTTC	CASSPLAGGGEQFF
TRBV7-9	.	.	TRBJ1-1	TGTTCCAGCCTGTACGGAGACGGGTACACTGAAGCTTTCTTT	CSSLYGDGYTEAFF
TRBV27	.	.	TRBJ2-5	TGTGCCAGCAGGCAAAACAGACCAGAGACCCAGTACTTC	CASRQNRPETQYF
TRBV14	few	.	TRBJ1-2	TGTGCCAGCAGCCAAGATCCCCTTCGGGATGGCTACACCTTC	CASSQDPLRDGYTF
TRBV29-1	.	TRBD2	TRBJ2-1	TGCAGCGTTGGATCGCTAGCGGACAATGAGCAGTTCTTC	CSVGSLADNEQFF
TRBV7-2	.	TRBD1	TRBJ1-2	TGTGCCAGCAGCACCTCCGGGACAGATTCCTTTTTAAATGGCTACACCTTC	CASSTSGTDSFLNGYTF
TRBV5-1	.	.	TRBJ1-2	TGCGCCAGCAGCTTGGTGGGGACAACTTGGATTGGCTACACCTTC	CASSLVGTTWIGYTF
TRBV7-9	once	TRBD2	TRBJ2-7	TGTGCCAGCAGCTTAGGACTAGCGGGAGACCCGTACTTC	CASSLGLAGDPYF
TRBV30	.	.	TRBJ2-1	TGTGCCTGGAGCAGGGGACTAACGAACAATGAGCAGTTCTTC	CAWSRGLTNNEQFF
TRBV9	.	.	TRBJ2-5	TGTGCCAGCAGCGCTGGACCGGGGTACCAAGAGACCCAGTACTTC	CASSAGPGYQETQYF
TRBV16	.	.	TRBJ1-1	TGTGCCAGCAGCCACGGGACTCAGAACACTGAAGCTTTCTTT	CASSHGTQNTEAFF
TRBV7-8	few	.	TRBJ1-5	TGTGCCAGCAGCCAACGGGACATTCGCAATCAGCCCCAGCATTTT	CASSQRDIRNQPQHF
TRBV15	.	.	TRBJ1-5	TGTGCCACCAGCACTCAACAGGGTCACAATCAGCCCCAGCATTTT	CATSTQQGHNQPQHF
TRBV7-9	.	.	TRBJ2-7	TGTGCCATCGAGCAGGCCTACGAGCAGTACTTC	CAIEQAYEQYF
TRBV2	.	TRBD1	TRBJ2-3	TGTGCCAGCAGTGTGACAGGGTTTGCAGATACGCAGTATTTT	CASSVTGFADTQYF
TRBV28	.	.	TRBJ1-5	TGTGCCAGCACCCAGACAGTTCAGCCCCAGCATTTT	CASTQTVQPQHF
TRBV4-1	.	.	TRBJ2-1	TGCGCCAGCAGCCAAGAGCACCGGGAGAGGACCTACAATGAGCAGTTCTTC	CASSQEHRERTYNEQFF
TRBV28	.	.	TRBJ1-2	TGTGCCAGCAGTTCTCCTCGGGGGGGACTCAACTATGGCTACACCTTC	CASSSPRGGLNYGYTF
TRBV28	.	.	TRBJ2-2	TGTGCCAGCGAGGTCAGCGACACCGGGGAGCTGTTTTTT	CASEVSDTGELFF
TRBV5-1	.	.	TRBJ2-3	TGCGCCAGCAAGCTTGGTGAGGCAGGGTACACAGATACGCAGTATTTT	CASKLGEAGYTDTQYF
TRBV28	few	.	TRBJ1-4	TGTGCCAGCAGTTCTGCGGGGTTACCACTGTTTTTT	CASSSAGLPLFF
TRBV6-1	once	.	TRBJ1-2	TGTGCCAGCAGTGTGGACAGCCTCTATGGCTACACCTTC	CASSVDSLYGYTF
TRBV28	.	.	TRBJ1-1	TGTGCCAGCAGCCGCACGGGGGGCACTGAAGCTTTCTTT	CASSRTGGTEAFF
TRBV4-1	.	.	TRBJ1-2	TGCGCCAGCAGCCAAGCCGGGTTAAGCGATGGCTACACCTTC	CASSQAGLSDGYTF
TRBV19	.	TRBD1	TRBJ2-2	TGTGCCAGTAGTCGACAGGGACCAGGGACCGGGGAGCTGTTTTTT	CASSRQGPGTGELFF
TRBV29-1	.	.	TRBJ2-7	TGCAGCGTAGCGGACTACTACGAGCAGTACTTC	CSVADYYEQYF
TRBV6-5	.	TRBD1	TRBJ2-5	TGTGCCAGCAGACTATTTCGGGACAGCCAAGAGACCCAGTACTTC	CASRLFRDSQETQYF
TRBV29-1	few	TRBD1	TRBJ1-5	TGCAGCGTTCGGGGACAGAACAATCAGCCCCAGCATTTT	CSVRGQNNQPQHF
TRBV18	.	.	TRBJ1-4	TGTGCCAGCTCGTCCGACAGGAATGAAAAACTGTTTTTT	CASSSDRNEKLFF
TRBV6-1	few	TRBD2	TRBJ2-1	TGTGCCAGCAGTACCAGCGGGGTGGTTGAGTTCTTC	CASSTSGVVEFF
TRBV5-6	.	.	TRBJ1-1	TGTGCCAGCAGCTTGCAGAACACTGAAGCTTTCTTT	CASSLQNTEAFF
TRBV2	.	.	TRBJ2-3	TGTGCCAGCAGCCAGGGCACAGATACGCAGTATTTT	CASSQGTDTQYF
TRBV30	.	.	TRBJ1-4	TGTGCCTGGAGTGGGTCCGAGGGTGAAAAACTGTTTTTT	CAWSGSEGEKLFF
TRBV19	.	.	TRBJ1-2	TGTGCCAGTAGTTCGCAAGAAGAGCCATCCAACTATGGCTACACCTTC	CASSSQEEPSNYGYTF
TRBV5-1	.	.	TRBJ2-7	TGCGCCAGCAGCGCGACACTCACCTACGAGCAGTACTTC	CASSATLTYEQYF
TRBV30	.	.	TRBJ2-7	TGTGCCTGGACCCCTTCAGGTGGGGGCCTTCGCTCCTACGAGCAGTACTTC	CAWTPSGGGLRSYEQYF
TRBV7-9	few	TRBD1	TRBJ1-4	TGTGCCAGCAGCCCCCGACAGGGGGGTGAAAAACTGTTTTTT	CASSPRQGGEKLFF
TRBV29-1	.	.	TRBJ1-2	TGCAGCGTTGAAGATCGAGACTATGGCTACACCTTC	CSVEDRDYGYTF
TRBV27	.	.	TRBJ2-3	TGTGCCAGCAGTTTACGCGCGGGGCAGAGCACAGATACGCAGTATTTT	CASSLRAGQSTDTQYF
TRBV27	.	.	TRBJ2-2	TGTGCCAGCAGTTTGGACAGCTTCACCGGGGAGCTGTTTTTT	CASSLDSFTGELFF